The T cell receptor beta chain described here comes from a study of human T cells and chemical hapten exposure. Across the study: Alopecia areata, totalis or universalis affected patients, mainly female.

The germline V gene encodes CDR1 LNHDA and CDR2 SQIVND (reference sequence). This CDR3 comprises 13 residues. Between the trimmed V and J ends, which lost 9 bases and 1 base, there was a span of 12 bases. Separate cDNA molecules received unique molecular identifiers, which the library attached to them. MiXCR, applied by TCRdb to the RACE reads, yields one record per CDR3 protein. Of around 300,000 distinct CDR3 sequences in the sample, around 7% were seen once. For this clonotype: Antigen unknown.

Regarding the study as a whole: Expanded TCRs clustered into significantly more large CDR3 similarity groups than controls, the analysis revealed.

The time point here: patch test 1, 2 weeks after DPC sensitization. Treatment: therapeutic diphenylcyclopropenone sensitization with weekly scalp DPC. Sequencing was performed on whole blood, taken in connection with sensitization to the hapten diphenylcyclopropenone (DPC). The chain couples TRBV19 to TRBJ1-1; tentative D call: TRBD1 (5 bases). This receptor was obtained from a woman aged 18 to 35 with alopecia areata. Some clones in this sample may be carry-over from other donors' samples. The chain's CDR3 is CASDTQGNTEAFF. The DNA for the CDR3 is TGTGCCAGCGATACGCAGGGGAACACTGAAGCTTTCTTT.